This TCR beta chain was found in a study of OX40 agonist ivuxolimab in advanced cancers. The data were produced by immunoSEQ multiplex PCR, yet TCRdb's version contains in-frame clones alone and is incomplete. This sample has fewer than 12,000 clones; 60% to 85% occur once, and the top ten carry approximately 20%. Notes on this clone: Its antigen remains unknown.

Germline-derived CDR1 and CDR2 are SQVTM and ANQGSEA. V was shortened by 0 bases and J by 3 bases, with 12 bases between the two germline ends. The CDR3 sequence is 15 residues long. Study-level findings and limits: Blood T cells, both CD4+ and CD8+, expanded clonally by week 6 at 0.1 to 3.0 mg/kg. CD8+ T cells averaged more expanded clones than CD4+.

The TCR originated in an adult with an advanced solid tumor such as melanoma, head and neck, liver or kidney cancer. The sample consisted of CD4+ or CD8+ T cells sorted from blood, taken in a trial of the OX40 agonist ivuxolimab. The rearrangement links TRBV29-1 to TRBJ2-1, with a tentative D call TRBD2 (6 bases). The CDR3 spells CSVEEGGPSYNEQFF. CDR3 nucleotide sequence: TGCAGCGTTGAAGAAGGAGGGCCTAGCTACAATGAGCAGTTCTTC.